This record covers a single T cell receptor (beta chain). This CDR3 comprises 16 residues. V shed 3 bases, J shed 1 base, and the junction held 8 bases outside the gene matches. Germline V gene lookup returns CDR1 MDHEN and CDR2 SYDVKM. These data originate in a study of blood T cell repertoires in COVID-19. As for the study in general: T cells, B-cell-depleted T cells, or PBMCs provided the cDNA or gDNA that served as material.

TCRdb keeps only in-frame clones here, not all; method: immunoSEQ multiplex PCR. The sample holds approximately 230,000 clones; approximately 90% are singletons and the top ten take about 3%. The sequence was collected from a man aged 18 to 35 with active or convalescent COVID-19. The rearrangement links TRBV28 to TRBJ2-5; 7 bases line up with TRBD1. Sequenced sample: peripheral blood. CDR3 sequence reads: CASSFPTGTAQETQYF. CDR3 nucleotide sequence: TGTGCCAGCAGTTTCCCTACCGGGACAGCCCAAGAGACCCAGTACTTC.